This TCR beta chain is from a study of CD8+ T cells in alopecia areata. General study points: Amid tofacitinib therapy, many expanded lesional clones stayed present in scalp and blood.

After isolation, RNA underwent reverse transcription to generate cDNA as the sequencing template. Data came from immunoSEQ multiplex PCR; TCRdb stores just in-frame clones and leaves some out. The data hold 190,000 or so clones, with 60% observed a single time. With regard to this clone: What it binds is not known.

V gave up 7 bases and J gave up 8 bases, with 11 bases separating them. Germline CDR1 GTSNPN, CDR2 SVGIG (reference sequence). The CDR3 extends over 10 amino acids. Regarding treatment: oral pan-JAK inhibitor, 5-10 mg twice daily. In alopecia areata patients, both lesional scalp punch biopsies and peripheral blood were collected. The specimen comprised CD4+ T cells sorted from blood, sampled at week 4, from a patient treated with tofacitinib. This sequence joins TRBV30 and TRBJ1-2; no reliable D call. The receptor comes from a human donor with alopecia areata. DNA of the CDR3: TGTGCCTCCCGACGAGGGGGCTACACCTTC. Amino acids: CASRRGGYTF.